This is a list of T cell receptor beta chains from one sample in a study of shared clonotypes between healthy human individuals. The repertoire was sequenced with immunoSEQ multiplex PCR; TCRdb's copy has only in-frame clones and lacks some. The data hold roughly 600,000 clones, with more than 95% observed a single time. Sequencing was performed on naive CD8+ T cells sorted from blood. These receptors came from a man aged 25 to 40 in good health. Both conserved end residues are part of each CDR3. The order of the fields is V gene, clone size, D gene, J gene, CDR3 protein, CDR3 DNA. The D gene is left open where the match is weak. Some rows mark clone size as missing; the rest say once, few, many or name a class of expanded clone.

v_call: TRBV5-1
clone_size: NA
d_call: NA
j_call: TRBJ2-3
cdr3_aa: CASSPWGDVTGKITDTQYF
cdr3_nt: TGCGCCAGCAGCCCTTGGGGGGACGTAACAGGGAAAATCACAGATACGCAGTATTTT

v_call: TRBV21-1
clone_size: few
d_call: NA
j_call: TRBJ2-7
cdr3_aa: CASSFFAGVVYEQYF
cdr3_nt: TGTGCCAGCAGCTTTTTTGCGGGAGTTGTCTACGAGCAGTACTTC

v_call: TRBV11-2
clone_size: NA
d_call: NA
j_call: TRBJ1-4
cdr3_aa: CASSFTWAGFGAEKLFF
cdr3_nt: TGTGCCAGCAGCTTCACCTGGGCAGGGTTTGGAGCTGAAAAACTGTTTTTT

v_call: TRBV9
clone_size: NA
d_call: TRBD2
j_call: TRBJ2-2
cdr3_aa: CASSEGLAENTGELFF
cdr3_nt: TGTGCCAGCAGCGAGGGACTAGCGGAGAACACCGGGGAGCTGTTTTTT

v_call: TRBV7-9
clone_size: once
d_call: TRBD1
j_call: TRBJ1-5
cdr3_aa: CASSLTGGEEPQHF
cdr3_nt: TGTGCCAGCAGTCTTACAGGGGGCGAGGAGCCCCAGCATTTT

v_call: TRBV6-1
clone_size: NA
d_call: NA
j_call: TRBJ2-1
cdr3_aa: CASSEMAGTHNEQFF
cdr3_nt: TGTGCCAGCAGTGAAATGGCGGGAACCCACAATGAGCAGTTCTTC

v_call: TRBV6-1
clone_size: NA
d_call: NA
j_call: TRBJ2-7
cdr3_aa: CASSERSWLEQYF
cdr3_nt: TGTGCCAGCAGTGAACGCTCGTGGCTCGAGCAGTACTTC

v_call: TRBV9
clone_size: NA
d_call: NA
j_call: TRBJ2-1
cdr3_aa: CASSGTDESKRNEQFF
cdr3_nt: TGTGCCAGCAGCGGCACAGATGAAAGTAAGAGGAATGAGCAGTTCTTC

v_call: TRBV10-3
clone_size: NA
d_call: NA
j_call: TRBJ1-4
cdr3_aa: CAISEVTGEKLFF
cdr3_nt: TGTGCCATCAGTGAGGTGACGGGGGAAAAACTGTTTTTT

v_call: TRBV28
clone_size: NA
d_call: NA
j_call: TRBJ1-2
cdr3_aa: CASSLSTMIAF
cdr3_nt: TGTGCCAGCAGTTTATCCACCATGATCGCCTTC

v_call: TRBV7-9
clone_size: NA
d_call: TRBD2
j_call: TRBJ2-7
cdr3_aa: CASSPVASGTYEQYF
cdr3_nt: TGTGCCAGCAGCCCCGTTGCTAGCGGGACCTACGAGCAGTACTTC

v_call: TRBV7-6
clone_size: NA
d_call: TRBD1
j_call: TRBJ1-1
cdr3_aa: CASSLWTGENTEAFF
cdr3_nt: TGTGCCAGCAGCTTATGGACAGGGGAGAACACTGAAGCTTTCTTT

v_call: TRBV7-9
clone_size: NA
d_call: TRBD1
j_call: TRBJ2-7
cdr3_aa: CASSISAGTGLYEQYF
cdr3_nt: TGTGCCAGCAGCATTAGTGCAGGGACAGGGTTGTACGAGCAGTACTTC

v_call: TRBV7-6
clone_size: NA
d_call: NA
j_call: TRBJ1-1
cdr3_aa: CASSLKGYPAEAFF
cdr3_nt: TGTGCCAGCAGCTTAAAGGGGTATCCTGCTGAAGCTTTCTTT

v_call: TRBV28
clone_size: few
d_call: NA
j_call: TRBJ1-1
cdr3_aa: CASSPYPVSEAFF
cdr3_nt: TGTGCCAGCAGTCCTTACCCGGTGTCTGAAGCTTTCTTT

v_call: TRBV29-1
clone_size: NA
d_call: NA
j_call: TRBJ1-3
cdr3_aa: CSVFGNTIYF
cdr3_nt: TGCAGCGTTTTTGGCAACACCATATATTTT

v_call: TRBV28
clone_size: NA
d_call: TRBD1
j_call: TRBJ1-5
cdr3_aa: CASSPTTGGLYQPQHF
cdr3_nt: TGTGCCAGCAGTCCGACGACAGGGGGCCTCTATCAGCCCCAGCATTTT

v_call: TRBV11-1
clone_size: NA
d_call: TRBD1
j_call: TRBJ2-5
cdr3_aa: CASRRQGGETQYF
cdr3_nt: TGTGCCAGCAGGAGACAGGGCGGAGAGACCCAGTACTTC

v_call: TRBV10-1
clone_size: NA
d_call: TRBD2
j_call: TRBJ2-1
cdr3_aa: CASSASSGTSYNEQFF
cdr3_nt: TGCGCCAGCAGTGCGTCTAGCGGGACCTCCTACAATGAGCAGTTCTTC

v_call: TRBV7-2
clone_size: NA
d_call: TRBD1
j_call: TRBJ2-7
cdr3_aa: CASSPRQGSYEQYF
cdr3_nt: TGTGCCAGCAGCCCCAGACAGGGCTCCTACGAGCAGTACTTC

v_call: TRBV19
clone_size: NA
d_call: NA
j_call: TRBJ1-5
cdr3_aa: CASRYTEGVGNQPQHF
cdr3_nt: TGTGCCAGTAGATATACGGAGGGGGTAGGCAATCAGCCCCAGCATTTT

v_call: TRBV13
clone_size: NA
d_call: NA
j_call: TRBJ2-7
cdr3_aa: CASSLGHSYEQYF
cdr3_nt: TGTGCCAGCAGCTTGGGACATTCCTACGAGCAGTACTTC

v_call: TRBV5-5
clone_size: NA
d_call: TRBD1
j_call: TRBJ2-1
cdr3_aa: CASSRDRVAYNEQFF
cdr3_nt: TGTGCCAGCAGCCGGGACAGGGTCGCCTACAATGAGCAGTTCTTC

v_call: TRBV7-9
clone_size: NA
d_call: NA
j_call: TRBJ1-5
cdr3_aa: CASSLEGDQPQHF
cdr3_nt: TGTGCCAGCAGCTTGGAGGGTGATCAGCCCCAGCATTTT

v_call: TRBV7-9
clone_size: NA
d_call: NA
j_call: TRBJ2-1
cdr3_aa: CASRRLADLYNEQFF
cdr3_nt: TGTGCCAGCAGGCGATTAGCGGATCTATACAATGAGCAGTTCTTC

v_call: TRBV28
clone_size: NA
d_call: NA
j_call: TRBJ2-5
cdr3_aa: CASRSQGTLGETQYF
cdr3_nt: TGTGCCAGCAGGTCCCAGGGAACCTTAGGGGAGACCCAGTACTTC

v_call: TRBV6-5
clone_size: NA
d_call: TRBD1
j_call: TRBJ1-1
cdr3_aa: CASSYTTGGTEAFF
cdr3_nt: TGTGCCAGCAGTTACACCACAGGGGGTACTGAAGCTTTCTTT

v_call: TRBV4-3
clone_size: NA
d_call: NA
j_call: TRBJ2-3
cdr3_aa: CASSQDLPVVADTQYF
cdr3_nt: TGCGCCAGCAGCCAAGATCTGCCGGTGGTGGCAGATACGCAGTATTTT

v_call: TRBV9
clone_size: NA
d_call: TRBD1
j_call: TRBJ2-1
cdr3_aa: CASSGGTEDYNEQFF
cdr3_nt: TGTGCCAGCAGCGGTGGGACAGAGGACTACAATGAGCAGTTCTTC

v_call: TRBV7-9
clone_size: NA
d_call: TRBD1
j_call: TRBJ1-2
cdr3_aa: CASSPPGQGLLVDTF
cdr3_nt: TGTGCCAGCAGCCCACCGGGACAGGGGCTATTGGTCGACACCTTC

v_call: TRBV10-3
clone_size: NA
d_call: NA
j_call: TRBJ1-5
cdr3_aa: CAISESAARHQPQHF
cdr3_nt: TGTGCCATCAGTGAGTCGGCAGCCCGTCATCAGCCCCAGCATTTT

v_call: TRBV9
clone_size: NA
d_call: TRBD1
j_call: TRBJ1-4
cdr3_aa: CASSDRTGVNEKLFF
cdr3_nt: TGTGCCAGCAGCGACAGGACAGGCGTCAATGAAAAACTGTTTTTT

v_call: TRBV15
clone_size: NA
d_call: TRBD1
j_call: TRBJ1-5
cdr3_aa: CATSRGRAGGYQPQHF
cdr3_nt: TGTGCCACCAGCAGAGGTCGGGCAGGGGGTTATCAGCCCCAGCATTTT

v_call: TRBV6-5
clone_size: NA
d_call: TRBD2
j_call: TRBJ2-5
cdr3_aa: CASRTVGGETQYF
cdr3_nt: TGTGCCAGCAGGACTGTGGGAGGGGAGACCCAGTACTTC

v_call: TRBV16
clone_size: NA
d_call: NA
j_call: TRBJ1-2
cdr3_aa: CASSPPNGGGYGYTF
cdr3_nt: TGTGCCAGCAGCCCCCCAAATGGGGGAGGCTATGGCTACACCTTC

v_call: TRBV5-6
clone_size: NA
d_call: NA
j_call: TRBJ1-5
cdr3_aa: CASSLATGSLNQPQHF
cdr3_nt: TGTGCCAGCAGCTTGGCTACTGGCAGCCTTAATCAGCCCCAGCATTTT

v_call: TRBV7-2
clone_size: NA
d_call: NA
j_call: TRBJ2-1
cdr3_aa: CASSLVLGEYNEQFF
cdr3_nt: TGTGCCAGCAGCTTAGTTCTCGGGGAGTACAATGAGCAGTTCTTC

v_call: TRBV5-4
clone_size: NA
d_call: NA
j_call: TRBJ1-1
cdr3_aa: CASSLVGSTEAFF
cdr3_nt: TGTGCCAGCAGCTTGGTTGGGAGCACTGAAGCTTTCTTT

v_call: TRBV6-5
clone_size: NA
d_call: NA
j_call: TRBJ1-1
cdr3_aa: CASSPGAEAFF
cdr3_nt: TGTGCCAGCAGTCCTGGGGCTGAAGCTTTCTTT

v_call: TRBV7-8
clone_size: NA
d_call: TRBD2
j_call: TRBJ2-3
cdr3_aa: CASSSPSGSTDTQYF
cdr3_nt: TGTGCCAGCAGCTCGCCTAGCGGAAGCACAGATACGCAGTATTTT

v_call: TRBV10-3
clone_size: NA
d_call: TRBD2
j_call: TRBJ2-7
cdr3_aa: CAISASTSGIYEQYF
cdr3_nt: TGTGCCATCAGTGCTTCGACTAGCGGAATTTACGAGCAGTACTTC

v_call: TRBV5-8
clone_size: NA
d_call: NA
j_call: TRBJ2-3
cdr3_aa: CASSLGARLADTDTQYF
cdr3_nt: TGTGCCAGCAGCCTTGGGGCGCGATTAGCGGACACAGATACGCAGTATTTT

v_call: TRBV7-2
clone_size: few
d_call: NA
j_call: TRBJ2-1
cdr3_aa: CASSWSSYNEQFF
cdr3_nt: TGTGCCAGCAGCTGGAGCTCCTACAATGAGCAGTTCTTC

v_call: TRBV6-4
clone_size: NA
d_call: TRBD1
j_call: TRBJ2-4
cdr3_aa: CASQDRGQISKNIQYF
cdr3_nt: TGTGCCAGCCAAGACAGGGGCCAGATCAGTAAGAACATTCAGTACTTC

v_call: TRBV6-5
clone_size: NA
d_call: TRBD1
j_call: TRBJ2-7
cdr3_aa: CASSKARGHEQYF
cdr3_nt: TGTGCCAGCAGTAAGGCGAGGGGGCACGAGCAGTACTTC

v_call: TRBV4-1
clone_size: NA
d_call: NA
j_call: TRBJ2-1
cdr3_aa: CASSQAQHYNEQFF
cdr3_nt: TGCGCCAGCAGCCAAGCGCAGCACTACAATGAGCAGTTCTTC

v_call: TRBV19
clone_size: NA
d_call: NA
j_call: TRBJ1-5
cdr3_aa: CASSPGPFYQPQHF
cdr3_nt: TGTGCCAGTAGTCCGGGACCTTTCTATCAGCCCCAGCATTTT